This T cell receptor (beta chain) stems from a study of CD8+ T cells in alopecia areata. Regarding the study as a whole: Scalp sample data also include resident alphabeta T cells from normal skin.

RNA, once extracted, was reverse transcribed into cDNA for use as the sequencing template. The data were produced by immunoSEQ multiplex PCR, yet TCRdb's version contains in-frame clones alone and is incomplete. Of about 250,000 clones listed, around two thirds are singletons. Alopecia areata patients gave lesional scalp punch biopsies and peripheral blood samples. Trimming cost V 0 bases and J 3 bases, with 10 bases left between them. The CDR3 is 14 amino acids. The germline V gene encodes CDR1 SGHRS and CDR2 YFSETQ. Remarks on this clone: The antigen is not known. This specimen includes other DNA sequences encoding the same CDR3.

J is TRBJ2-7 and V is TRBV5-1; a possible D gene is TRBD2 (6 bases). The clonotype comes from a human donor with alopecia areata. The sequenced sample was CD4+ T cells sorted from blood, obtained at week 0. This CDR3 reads CASSLAAGSYEQYF. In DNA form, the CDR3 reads TGCGCCAGCAGCTTGGCCGCCGGGAGCTACGAGCAGTACTTC.